Shown below are 10 T cell receptor beta chains from a single sample sequenced in a study of T cells expressing NK-cell markers. Following a re-call of the 5' RACE reads, TCRdb has one entry per CDR3 protein and lacks DNA. This listing includes around 550,000 distinct CDR3 sequences. Sequencing was done on a sample of blood T cells: a sorted CD56 or NKG2C T cell subset, CD4+ or CD8+ T cells, or bulk PBMC T cells (not recorded which). The receptors stem from a man in his late teens or twenties in good health.

The CDR3 loop reads CASSYHRGYEQYF. The rearrangement uses TRBV6-2 or TRBV6-3 and TRBJ2-7; TCRdb's D call, TRBD1, is unchecked because there is no DNA. Germline CDR1 and CDR2: MNHEY and SVGEGT. The CDR3 is 13 residues long.

The genes are TRBV5-4 and TRBJ2-3; TCRdb selects TRBD2, and the lack of DNA leaves this call unchecked. The CDR3 extends over 14 amino acids. From germline, CDR1 is SGHNT and CDR2 YYREEE (reference sequence). The chain's CDR3 is CASRLAGRTDTQYF.

The chain recombines TRBV10-3 with TRBJ2-2; lacking DNA, the TRBD1 call made by TCRdb goes unchecked. The CDR3 has 14 amino acids. The V gene's germline CDR1 is ENHRY and CDR2 SYGVKD. CDR3 sequence reads: CATAGRIGTGELFF.

The rearrangement joins TRBV14 to TRBJ2-7. Germline assignment: CDR1 SGHDN and CDR2 FVKESK. This CDR3 is 13 amino acids long. The CDR3 reads CASSQEWSYEQYF.

This chain connects TRBV5-5 to TRBJ2-5; TCRdb lists TRBD1, though no DNA is available to test this call. CDR1 and CDR2 from the germline V gene are SGHKS and YYEKEE (reference sequence). CDR3 size: 17 residues. The CDR3 is CASSSRGVGDPEETQYF.

The rearrangement uses TRBV27 and TRBJ1-6. Per germline, CDR1 MNHEY and CDR2 SMNVEV (reference sequence). This CDR3 is built from 18 residues. CDR3: CASSFYSSLSYSNSPLHF.

The chain recombines TRBV7-9 with TRBJ1-1; the TRBD1 assignment by TCRdb is unverifiable without DNA. The CDR3 extends over 17 amino acids. From germline, CDR1 is SEHNR and CDR2 FQNEAQ (reference sequence). The CDR3 sequence is CASSHPLGAGEYTEAFF.

The chain joins TRBV5-6 to TRBJ2-4; the D call of TRBD2 rests on TCRdb alone, since no DNA is present to check it. Looked up from germline, CDR1 is SGHDT and CDR2 is YYEEEE. The CDR3 is 14 residues long. The CDR3 spells CASSLSSGANIQYF. The whole variable domain, filled in from reference TRBV5-6 and TRBJ2-4, reads DAGVTQSPTHLIKTRGQQVTLRCSPKSGHDTVSWYQQALGQGPQFIFQYYEEEERQRGNFPDRFSGHQFPNYSSELNVNALLLGDSALYLCASSLSSGANIQYFGAGTRLSVL.

The chain recombines TRBV15 with TRBJ1-2; TCRdb returns TRBD1, unconfirmable since there is no DNA. Germline-derived CDR1 and CDR2 are LNHNV and YYDKDF (reference sequence). CDR3 length equals 16 residues. The CDR3 reads CATSRVTGTGGDGYTF.

CDR3 region: CASITRGLRASDTQYF. The V gene is TRBV28, the J gene TRBJ2-3; the D call from TCRdb, TRBD1, cannot be confirmed without DNA. The CDR3 length is 16 residues. Germline values: CDR1 MDHEN, CDR2 SYDVKM.